Listed below are T cell receptor beta chains from one sample, sequenced in a study of cytomegalovirus exposure and HLA in healthy donors. Some clones are missing from TCRdb's copy, which holds only in-frame ones; the method was immunoSEQ multiplex PCR. The table includes 250,000 to 300,000 clones, 80% to 90% detected once. Sequenced sample: PBMCs. The receptors were gathered from a woman aged 18-35 years in good health and CMV-seronegative. Both conserved end residues are part of each CDR3. D genes are given only for firm matches. Clone size is shown for a subset of rows, as once, few, many or a class of expanded clone.

>TRBV19|TRBD2|TRBJ2-1|-
CASSIGVGSGGADEQFF
TGTGCCAGTAGTATAGGAGTCGGTAGCGGGGGGGCCGATGAGCAGTTCTTC
>TRBV7-9|-|TRBJ2-7|-
CASSQQNYEQYF
TGTGCCAGCAGCCAACAGAACTACGAGCAGTACTTC
>TRBV21-1|-|TRBJ1-3|few
CASSQGTLSGNTIYF
TGTGCCAGCAGCCAGGGGACCCTCTCTGGAAACACCATATATTTT
>TRBV9|-|TRBJ1-1|-
CASSVAPGGREGAFF
TGTGCCAGCAGCGTAGCTCCCGGAGGGCGGGAGGGTGCTTTCTTT
>TRBV5-1|-|TRBJ2-7|-
CASSSRGGHWLYEQYF
TGCGCCAGCAGCTCAAGGGGGGGCCACTGGTTATACGAGCAGTACTTC
>TRBV11-2|TRBD1|TRBJ1-5|few
CASSLEAGQGNQPQHF
TGTGCCAGCAGCTTAGAGGCGGGACAGGGCAATCAGCCCCAGCATTTT
>TRBV7-6|TRBD1|TRBJ1-1|-
CASSLAVGTAMNTEAFF
TGTGCCAGCAGCTTAGCGGTCGGGACAGCAATGAACACTGAAGCTTTCTTT
>TRBV6-4|TRBD1|TRBJ1-2|many
CASSADGQGTGADGYTF
TGTGCCAGCAGTGCTGACGGACAGGGGACCGGAGCGGATGGCTACACCTTC
>TRBV5-6|TRBD1|TRBJ1-4|once
CASSLRQGGGNEKLFF
TGTGCCAGCAGCTTAAGACAGGGTGGGGGAAATGAAAAACTGTTTTTT
>TRBV19|-|TRBJ1-1|-
CASSIGDNFLLEAFF
TGTGCCAGTAGTATCGGGGACAACTTTCTTCTTGAAGCTTTCTTT
>TRBV5-1|-|TRBJ2-1|-
CASSSLSVGNEQFF
TGCGCCAGCAGCTCCCTCAGCGTCGGCAATGAGCAGTTCTTC
>TRBV27|TRBD1|TRBJ1-2|-
CASSFLPPGGYSYTF
TGTGCCAGCAGTTTCCTCCCCCCAGGGGGCTACAGCTACACCTTC
>TRBV9|TRBD2|TRBJ2-3|once
CASSVGLAGGASDTQYF
TGTGCCAGCAGCGTAGGACTAGCGGGAGGGGCGTCAGATACGCAGTATTTT
>TRBV5-1|-|TRBJ1-1|-
CASSLAAIRGTEAFF
TGCGCCAGCAGCTTGGCCGCGATAAGGGGCACTGAAGCTTTCTTT
>TRBV9|TRBD1|TRBJ2-5|-
CASSGGQWGETQYF
TGTGCCAGCAGCGGGGGACAGTGGGGAGAGACCCAGTACTTC
>TRBV7-6|TRBD1|TRBJ2-7|-
CASSFDRGPYEQYF
TGTGCCAGCAGCTTCGACAGGGGACCCTACGAGCAGTACTTC
>TRBV6-5|TRBD1|TRBJ1-3|-
CASRRNRGPGNTIYF
TGTGCCAGCAGGAGAAACAGGGGGCCCGGAAACACCATATATTTT
>TRBV5-1|-|TRBJ1-5|-
CASSLAGGFNQPQHF
TGCGCCAGCAGCTTGGCCGGGGGATTCAATCAGCCCCAGCATTTT
>TRBV12-5|TRBD1|TRBJ2-7|-
CASGLVTGAYEQYF
TGTGCTAGTGGTTTGGTAACAGGGGCTTACGAGCAGTACTTC
>TRBV2|-|TRBJ1-1|-
CASSAVEQGMTEAFF
TGTGCCAGCAGTGCCGTCGAACAGGGTATGACTGAAGCTTTCTTT
>TRBV9|-|TRBJ2-7|-
CASSGDRLYEQYF
TGTGCCAGCAGCGGTGACAGGCTCTACGAGCAGTACTTC
>TRBV15|-|TRBJ1-2|-
CATSRDVSDGYTF
TGTGCCACCAGCAGAGATGTGAGTGATGGCTACACCTTC
>TRBV6-5|-|TRBJ1-2|-
CASSYRGTPKSSYTF
TGTGCCAGCAGTTACAGAGGGACTCCTAAGTCTAGCTACACCTTC
>TRBV25-1|TRBD1|TRBJ1-2|few
CASSDLTGYYGYTF
TGTGCCAGCAGTGACCTGACAGGGTACTATGGCTACACCTTC
>TRBV4-1|TRBD1|TRBJ1-2|-
CASSPRTGLTLYGYTF
TGCGCCAGCAGCCCTCGGACAGGGTTAACACTCTATGGCTACACCTTC
>TRBV2|-|TRBJ1-1|once
CASSLSRIEAFF
TGTGCCAGCAGTCTCTCCAGGATTGAAGCTTTCTTT
>TRBV11-3|-|TRBJ2-3|-
CASSFSGSTDTQYF
TGTGCCAGCAGCTTTAGCGGAAGCACAGATACGCAGTATTTT
>TRBV27|-|TRBJ2-6|-
CASSPLGANVLTF
TGTGCCAGCAGTCCCCTAGGGGCCAACGTCCTGACTTTC
>TRBV29-1|TRBD1|TRBJ2-5|-
CSVQPGGETQYF
TGCAGCGTTCAACCAGGGGGCGAGACCCAGTACTTC
>TRBV5-1|-|TRBJ1-1|-
CASSRSRGPEAFF
TGCGCCAGCAGCCGGAGCCGCGGCCCTGAAGCTTTCTTT
>TRBV7-9|-|TRBJ2-7|-
CASSQGASVEEQYF
TGTGCCAGCAGCCAAGGGGCTAGCGTAGAAGAGCAGTACTTC
>TRBV30|TRBD1|TRBJ1-2|-
CAWSTYSGTGGYGYTF
TGTGCCTGGAGTACTTACTCCGGGACAGGAGGCTATGGCTACACCTTC
>TRBV11-1|TRBD2|TRBJ2-7|-
CASSWTSGGATEQYF
TGTGCCAGCAGCTGGACTAGCGGGGGGGCGACCGAGCAGTACTTC
>TRBV2|-|TRBJ1-5|-
CASRGGENQPQHF
TGTGCCAGCAGGGGAGGGGAGAATCAGCCCCAGCATTTT
>TRBV30|-|TRBJ2-7|-
CAWTSYQREQYF
TGTGCCTGGACGTCTTATCAGCGCGAGCAGTACTTC
>TRBV4-2|TRBD2|TRBJ2-7|once
CASSQERAGAREQYF
TGTGCCAGCAGCCAAGAGAGAGCGGGAGCGAGGGAGCAGTACTTC
>TRBV9|TRBD1|TRBJ1-2|-
CASSPGTANYGYTF
TGTGCCAGCAGCCCTGGGACAGCTAACTATGGCTACACCTTC
>TRBV7-9|-|TRBJ1-1|-
CASSLEETLWTEAFF
TGTGCCAGCAGCTTAGAGGAGACCTTGTGGACTGAAGCTTTCTTT
>TRBV30|-|TRBJ1-2|few
CAWSAGDGYTF
TGTGCCTGGAGTGCAGGGGATGGCTACACCTTC
>TRBV5-1|TRBD1|TRBJ1-2|-
CASSGRTGLIGYTF
TGCGCCAGCAGCGGTAGGACAGGGTTGATTGGCTACACCTTC
>TRBV13|-|TRBJ1-1|-
CASNQGNEAFF
TGTGCCAGCAACCAGGGGAATGAAGCTTTCTTT
>TRBV11-2|-|TRBJ1-2|-
CASSLDGPLLSASGGYTF
TGTGCCAGCAGCTTGGACGGGCCACTTCTCAGTGCCTCGGGAGGCTACACCTTC
>TRBV7-8|-|TRBJ1-2|few
CASSSQRGTFDGYTF
TGTGCCAGCAGCTCCCAAAGAGGGACATTCGATGGCTACACCTTC
>TRBV2|-|TRBJ2-3|-
CASSASLATTDTQYF
TGTGCCAGCAGTGCTAGCCTAGCGACCACAGATACGCAGTATTTT
>TRBV29-1|-|TRBJ2-7|few
CSARAGNPYEQYF
TGCAGCGCCCGGGCGGGGAACCCCTACGAGCAGTACTTC
>TRBV14|-|TRBJ2-7|-
CASSQYTGREQYF
TGTGCCAGCAGCCAGTATACAGGGCGCGAGCAGTACTTC
>TRBV6-1|-|TRBJ1-2|few
CASLDGYTF
TGTGCCAGCCTTGATGGCTACACCTTC
>TRBV6-5|TRBD1|TRBJ1-3|-
CASSYSGRGLNTIYF
TGTGCCAGCAGTTACTCGGGCAGGGGGCTAAACACCATATATTTT
>TRBV30|-|TRBJ2-5|-
CACTRVLQETQYF
TGTGCCTGCACACGGGTCCTACAAGAGACCCAGTACTTC
>TRBV5-1|TRBD2|TRBJ2-1|-
CASNLGGRWDEQFF
TGCGCCAGCAACTTGGGCGGGAGGTGGGATGAGCAGTTCTTC
>TRBV30|TRBD2|TRBJ2-1|-
CACLSGSIIYNEQFF
TGTGCCTGCCTAAGCGGGAGTATAATTTACAATGAGCAGTTCTTC
>TRBV6-5|TRBD1|TRBJ1-2|once
CASSSGQEVYGYTF
TGTGCCAGCAGTTCGGGACAGGAGGTCTATGGCTACACCTTC
>TRBV11-3|-|TRBJ2-7|-
CASNLGGFDEQYF
TGTGCCAGCAACCTTGGGGGGTTCGACGAGCAGTACTTC
>TRBV2|TRBD2|TRBJ2-7|once
CAIRLAGVEWEQYF
TGTGCCATCCGACTAGCGGGAGTTGAATGGGAGCAGTACTTC
>TRBV19|-|TRBJ2-7|-
CASSIRATGTYEQYF
TGTGCCAGTAGTATTAGGGCGACAGGGACTTACGAGCAGTACTTC
>TRBV19|-|TRBJ1-6|few
CASSIGGSPLHF
TGTGCCAGTAGTATTGGAGGTTCACCCCTCCACTTT
>TRBV30|-|TRBJ2-7|-
CAWSVRGNPHEQYF
TGTGCCTGGAGTGTAAGGGGAAACCCCCACGAGCAGTACTTC
>TRBV4-1|-|TRBJ1-2|-
CASSHGDYGYTF
TGCGCCAGCAGCCACGGTGACTATGGCTACACCTTC
>TRBV4-1|-|TRBJ1-1|-
CASSQDQGIYTEAFF
TGCGCCAGCAGCCAAGACCAGGGGATCTACACTGAAGCTTTCTTT